The clone carrying this TCR beta chain was detected many times. What it binds is unknown. Researchers took RNA transcripts and amplified the TCR beta CDR3 regions from them. TCR CDR3 regions were first amplified by RT-PCR with HTBI primers. TCRdb reprocessed the multiplex PCR reads with MiXCR, giving one entry per CDR3 protein. The sample yields about 210,000 distinct CDR3 sequences, roughly 17% seen once. The data derive from a study of T cells in Graves' hyperthyroidism and ophthalmopathy. The CDR3 covers 15 residues. The trim removed 4 bases at V and 2 bases at J, leaving 7 bases unmatched. Germline V gene sequence: CDR1 SEHNR, CDR2 FQNEAQ (reference sequence). Study observations and caveats: Ophthalmopathy was model-predicted a median approximately 6.4 months pre-onset. Most thyroid clonotypes expanded above 0.001 were also detected in blood.

The chain is built from TRBV7-9 and TRBJ2-5, with 7 bases aligning to TRBD1. The source of this sequence is a man aged 50-59 years with Graves' hyperthyroidism. Sample: blood. Here the CDR3 reads CASSSGSGQQETQYF. Written as DNA, the CDR3 is TGTGCCAGCAGCTCCGGATCGGGACAGCAAGAGACCCAGTACTTC.